These T cell receptor beta chains were read from a single sample in a study of CD8 T cells in Susac syndrome. TCRdb independently ran MiXCR on the immunoSEQ multiplex PCR reads; one entry per CDR3 protein. This sample has a few hundred thousand distinct CDR3 sequences; approximately 85% occur once, and the top ten carry 0.21%. Sequences were obtained from CD8+ T cells from PBMCs. These receptors were obtained from a human donor with multiple sclerosis. Each CDR3 is given without its conserved first and last residue. A D gene is named only where the DNA matches it firmly.

>TRBV14|.
ASNIGYRDTEAF
>TRBV6-6|TRBD1
ASSIKQGRSTDTQY
>TRBV4-3|.
ASSQERRDAYEQY
>TRBV7-6|TRBD2
ASSAILAGGVNEQF
>TRBV27|.
ASSFWGDSNQPQH
>TRBV28|TRBD1
ASSTTGYVLQPQH
>TRBV20-1|.
SARKLGDQRTDTQY
>TRBV7-8|.
ASKTTYNTEAF
>TRBV6-1|.
ASSRVANYQETQY
>TRBV20-1|TRBD2
SAPWTSGTNSYNEQF
>TRBV27|.
ASSRYNEQF
>TRBV9|TRBD1
ASTLDRETDTQY
>TRBV7-6|.
ASSLAAWTDTQY
>TRBV4-1|.
ASSQDPGGPPLDYT
>TRBV7-6|.
ASSFMSREGEQF
>TRBV30|.
AWSGSATGEWDQPQH
>TRBV30|TRBD2
AWTYRILGREGPETQY
>TRBV15|.
ATSSVNQPQH
>TRBV7-2|.
ASSGVRGLYGYT